These 10 T cell receptor beta chains were all obtained from the same sample, sequenced in a study of T cell responses to AZD1222 COVID-19 vaccine. Sequencing was performed with immunoSEQ multiplex PCR; in TCRdb, only in-frame clones are kept and a portion is missing. The table has roughly 29,000 clones, 93% seen once; the top ten hold over 8%. Sequenced here: peripheral blood, sampled on day 0 of AZD1222 vaccination. These receptors were taken from an adult in good health.

CDR3 DNA: TGTGCCAGCAGTTACATTGACAGGGGAACTGAAGCTTTCTTT. Its translation is CASSYIDRGTEAFF. The V gene is TRBV6-5, the J gene TRBJ1-1, with TRBD1 matching over 8 bases. J was trimmed by 5 bases and V by 2 bases; bases with no gene match: 4. The CDR3 spans 14 residues. From germline, CDR1 is MNHEY and CDR2 SVGAGI.

The chain uses TRBV2 and TRBJ1-6; D not resolved. Looked up from germline, CDR1 is SNHLY and CDR2 is FYNNEI. The CDR3 runs to 13 residues. Deletions cut 6 bases from V and 5 bases from J, with 8 bases between. The CDR3: CASRGSDNSPLHF. DNA of the CDR3: TGTGCCAGCAGAGGCTCTGATAATTCACCCCTCCACTTT. Supplemented by reference TRBV2 and TRBJ1-6, the full variable domain reads EPEVTQTPSHQVTQMGQEVILRCVPISNHLYFYWYRQILGQKVEFLVSFYNNEISEKSEIFDDQFSVERPDGSNFTLKIRSTKLEDSAMYFCASRGSDNSPLHFGNGTRLTVT.

The chain links TRBV9 to TRBJ1-2; 7 bases agree with TRBD1. Germline lookup yields CDR1 SGDLS and CDR2 YYNGEE. J lost 2 bases, V lost 1 base, and 5 bases had no gene match. This CDR3 contains 15 residues. CDR3 residues: CASSVHKQGNYGYTF. Written as DNA, the CDR3 is TGTGCCAGCAGCGTACATAAACAGGGGAACTATGGCTACACCTTC. The full variable domain, completed using reference TRBV9 and TRBJ1-2, is DSGVTQTPKHLITATGQRVTLRCSPRSGDLSVYWYQQSLDQGLQFLIQYYNGEERAKGNILERFSAQQFPDLHSELNLSSLELGDSALYFCASSVHKQGNYGYTFGSGTRLTVV.

Details on this clone: The germline gene is not matched at one end of the junction; a read error may be the cause. The chain couples TRBV7-7 to TRBJ2-3, with D hard to call. CDR3 length: 13 residues. Germline CDR1 is SSHAT and CDR2 is FNYEAQ (reference sequence). CDR3 residues: CASRPIGEDTQYF. CDR3 sequence (DNA): TGTGCTAGCAGACCAATTGGGGAAGATACGCAGTATTTT.

CDR3 sequence reads: CASRSKGTPNTGELFF. CDR3 nucleotide sequence: TGTGCCAGCAGGTCGAAAGGGACACCGAACACCGGGGAGCTGTTTTTT. The chain recombines TRBV27 with TRBJ2-2, with D possibly TRBD1 on 6 matching bases. The CDR3 sequence is 16 residues long. Trimming cost V 6 bases and J 0 bases, with 14 bases left between them. Germline V CDR1 and CDR2: MNHEY, SMNVEV (reference sequence).

J is TRBJ2-2 and V is TRBV30, with D possibly matching TRBD1 (5 bases). With 8 bases removed from V and 7 bases from J, the gap between germline ends came to 11 bases. The CDR3 spans 11 residues. CDR1 is GTSNPN, CDR2 SVGIG, per germline (reference sequence). The CDR3 sequence: CARQGGGELFF. In DNA form, the CDR3 reads TGTGCCCGCCAGGGTGGCGGGGAGCTGTTTTTT.

The CDR3 DNA sequence: TGTGCCAGCACACGGGGGGACAGGGCCCCCTACGAGCAGTACTTC. Protein: CASTRGDRAPYEQYF. This chain connects TRBV28 to TRBJ2-7, with 9 bases matching TRBD1. Per the germline V gene, CDR1 is MDHEN and CDR2 is SYDVKM. CDR3 length: 15 amino acids. J was trimmed by 2 bases and V by 7 bases; bases with no gene match: 9.

The J gene is TRBJ2-1, the V gene TRBV7-9; 7 bases line up with TRBD1. V lost 0 bases to trimming and J lost 7 bases; unmatched junction nucleotides: 9. This CDR3 is 16 amino acids long. Germline V gives CDR1 SEHNR, CDR2 FQNEAQ (reference sequence). As DNA, the CDR3 is TGTGCCAGCAGCTTAGCGCCTCGGTCGACAGGGAATGAGCAGTTCTTC. Translated: CASSLAPRSTGNEQFF.

On this clone: Distinct nucleotide sequences in the sample also encode this CDR3. This chain joins TRBV12-5 and TRBJ2-3; 7 nucleotides agree with TRBD2. The CDR3 spans 14 residues. Trimming removed 4 bases from V and 2 bases from J; junction bases left unmatched: 3. Germline assignment: CDR1 LGHNT and CDR2 FRNRAP. CDR3 amino acids: CASGWREFTDTQYF. The CDR3 DNA reads TGTGCTAGTGGTTGGCGGGAGTTCACAGATACGCAGTATTTT.

The CDR3 region has the DNA TGTGCCAGTAGGGATCCGGGCAGGGAGGACACTGAAGCTTTCTTT. It yields the protein CASRDPGREDTEAFF. The rearrangement uses TRBV19 and TRBJ1-1; D might be TRBD1 (5 bases). The CDR3 has 15 residues. Per the germline V gene, CDR1 is LNHDA and CDR2 is SQIVND (reference sequence). Trimming shortened V by 6 bases and J by 3 bases, and 17 bases separated the two germline ends. The complete variable domain, with remaining parts taken from reference TRBV19 and TRBJ1-1, reads DGGITQSPKYLFRKEGQNVTLSCEQNLNHDAMYWYRQDPGQGLRLIYYSQIVNDFQKGDIAEGYSVSREKKESFPLTVTSAQKNPTAFYLCASRDPGREDTEAFFGQGTRLTVV.